These T cell receptor beta chains were read from a single sample in a study of pediatric ulcerative colitis. The repertoire was sequenced with immunoSEQ multiplex PCR; TCRdb's copy has only in-frame clones and lacks some. Counted here are roughly 70,000 clones, 85% to 90% occurring once; the ten biggest clones make up approximately 3.4%. Material: blood. The source is a boy younger than 18 with severe ulcerative colitis. Each CDR3 is given with its conserved first and last residue. D genes are given only for firm matches. Expanded clones are given a class, and other clones once, few, many or no size at all.

D: -; J: TRBJ2-6; V: TRBV5-6; size: -; DNA: TGTGCCAGCAGAATCTCTGGGGCCAACGTCCTGACTTTC; CDR3: CASRISGANVLTF
D: -; J: TRBJ2-3; V: TRBV6-4; size: once; DNA: TGTGCCAGCAGTGAATCGAGCCCCGACCCTCCGGATACGCAGTATTTT; CDR3: CASSESSPDPPDTQYF
D: -; J: TRBJ1-1; V: TRBV11-1; size: -; DNA: TGTGCCAGCAGCTTAGGCGTTTGGAACACTGAAGCTTTCTTT; CDR3: CASSLGVWNTEAFF
D: -; J: TRBJ1-5; V: TRBV5-1; size: few; DNA: TGCGCCAGCAGCTCCACAGGGAACAACAATCAGCCCCAGCATTTT; CDR3: CASSSTGNNNQPQHF
D: TRBD1; J: TRBJ1-2; V: TRBV7-9; size: -; DNA: TGTGCCAGCAGCTACGAGGACAGGGTGAACTATGGCTACACCTTC; CDR3: CASSYEDRVNYGYTF
D: -; J: TRBJ1-5; V: TRBV6-1; size: -; DNA: TGTGCCAGCAGTGTTCAGGCCCAGGATCAGCCCCAGCATTTT; CDR3: CASSVQAQDQPQHF
D: -; J: TRBJ1-4; V: TRBV15; size: -; DNA: TGTGCCACCAGCAGAGATGCGGTGACAACTAATGAAAAACTGTTTTTT; CDR3: CATSRDAVTTNEKLFF
D: -; J: TRBJ2-6; V: TRBV7-9; size: once; DNA: TGTGCCAGCAGCCCCCCCTCCGCTGGGGCCAACGTCCTGACTTTC; CDR3: CASSPPSAGANVLTF
D: -; J: TRBJ2-7; V: TRBV11-2; size: -; DNA: TGTGCCAGCAGCTTAGACTCCCACGAGCAGTACTTC; CDR3: CASSLDSHEQYF
D: -; J: TRBJ1-3; V: TRBV18; size: few; DNA: TGTGCCAGCTCACTACAGGGATCCGGAAACACCATATATTTT; CDR3: CASSLQGSGNTIYF
D: TRBD2; J: TRBJ2-3; V: TRBV5-8; size: -; DNA: TGTGCCAGCAGCCCACTAGCGGGAAGGACAGATACGCAGTATTTT; CDR3: CASSPLAGRTDTQYF
D: -; J: TRBJ2-7; V: TRBV6-1; size: few; DNA: TGTGCCAGCAAACGTGCAGCCTCCTACGAGCAGTACTTC; CDR3: CASKRAASYEQYF
D: -; J: TRBJ2-2; V: TRBV7-2; size: -; DNA: TGTGCCAGCAGCCTCCGGTGGAACACCGGGGAGCTGTTTTTT; CDR3: CASSLRWNTGELFF
D: TRBD1; J: TRBJ1-4; V: TRBV30; size: few; DNA: TGTGCCTGGTCTCCGGGACAGGGTCCTAATGAAAAACTGTTTTTT; CDR3: CAWSPGQGPNEKLFF
D: -; J: TRBJ1-5; V: TRBV25-1; size: -; DNA: TGTGCCAGCAGTGAATGGGACCCCGCCGGCAATCAGCCCCAGCATTTT; CDR3: CASSEWDPAGNQPQHF
D: TRBD2; J: TRBJ2-1; V: TRBV15; size: -; DNA: TGTGCCACCAGCAGCACGACTAGCGGGATGGCCTACAATGAGCAGTTCTTC; CDR3: CATSSTTSGMAYNEQFF
D: TRBD2; J: TRBJ2-1; V: TRBV10-3; size: -; DNA: TGTGCCATCAGTGGGGCGGGACTATCGGGCGATGAGCAGTTCTTC; CDR3: CAISGAGLSGDEQFF
D: -; J: TRBJ1-4; V: TRBV7-2; size: -; DNA: TGTGCCAGCAGCTTAGTAGGCCGAGCAACTAATGAAAAACTGTTTTTT; CDR3: CASSLVGRATNEKLFF
D: -; J: TRBJ1-5; V: TRBV5-8; size: -; DNA: TGTGCCAGCAGCTTGGCCGGGCAGCCCCAGCATTTT; CDR3: CASSLAGQPQHF
D: -; J: TRBJ2-3; V: TRBV7-9; size: -; DNA: TGTGCCAGCAGCTATCGCGATCAGGGCACAGATACGCAGTATTTT; CDR3: CASSYRDQGTDTQYF
D: -; J: TRBJ2-7; V: TRBV6-5; size: -; DNA: TGTGCCAGCAGTTCGGGGATAACCTACGAGCAGTACTTC; CDR3: CASSSGITYEQYF
D: -; J: TRBJ2-1; V: TRBV13; size: -; DNA: TGTGCCAGCAGCTTAGGCCCAGCGGCCTCCTACAATGAGCAGTTCTTC; CDR3: CASSLGPAASYNEQFF
D: -; J: TRBJ1-2; V: TRBV9; size: -; DNA: TGTGCCAGCAGCGTAGACGGATGGGATGGCTACACCTTC; CDR3: CASSVDGWDGYTF